What follows describes a single T cell receptor beta chain. Its matching antigen is unknown. This specimen comes from a study of vaccination effects on CD4 cells after COVID-19. V lost 5 bases to trimming and J lost 3 bases, with 5 bases between them. CDR3 length: 12 amino acids. CDR1 LNHNV and CDR2 YYDKDF come from the germline V gene (reference sequence). Using immunoSEQ multiplex PCR, the repertoire was profiled, and TCRdb retains in-frame clones only, with some absent. The sample carries 55,000 to 65,000 clones, 75% to 85% recorded once. In the ViraFEST assay, antigen-specific CD4+ clonotypes were identified by expansion after peptide-pool stimulation. Once cultured for approximately 10 days, the cells underwent separation to obtain CD4+ T cells. Regarding the study as a whole: Marked clonal contraction was seen in infection- and vaccine-induced clones late after vaccination.

The sequencing used CD4+ T cells from PBMCs cultured with HCoV-229E spike peptides, collected before COVID-19 vaccination. V and J are TRBV15 and TRBJ1-5, with no clear D. The receptor was derived from a human donor who received a COVID-19 vaccine. CDR3 sequence (DNA): TGTGCCACCAGCGGGTACAATCAGCCCCAGCATTTT. Translated, it gives CATSGYNQPQHF.